The sequence of this T cell receptor beta chain was determined in a study of blood T cell repertoires in COVID-19 (dated by TCRdb to 2018 to 2020). Background for the entire study: Samples covering the acute and convalescent phases of COVID-19 were provided by collaborators in the United States, Italy and Spain. The prospective study material was composed of cDNA or gDNA derived from T cells, B-cell-depleted T cells, or PBMCs. Subjects who had been exposed to COVID-19, were actively infected with it, or had recovered from it provided the deeply sampled blood TCRbeta repertoires that made up the dataset. A freely available public database, intended as a resource for researchers studying the immune response to SARS-CoV-2, is where the repertoires were released. The samples were drawn from the first 160 participants of the ongoing ImmuneRACE study and from more than 1,000 subjects provided by 6 global collaborators. A de-identified subject ID, COVID-19 status, age in years and sex were almost always included in the sample metadata. Where available, HLA class I and class II types were taken from metadata supplied by the sample provider and were not determined by assay-based typing.

Details on this clone: The antigen this receptor binds is unknown. No base-level quality is on record; no much larger clone is a single base apart.

What the study reported, not specific to this receptor: The quantity of clinical and demographic metadata differed by source and by participant and was supplied without curation.

One collaborating source in Seattle enrolled patients during active infection and followed them longitudinally through the course of disease. The collaborating institutions used their own protocols to collect whole blood in K2EDTA tubes. For TCRbeta analysis, collaborator samples were shipped as frozen whole blood, as isolated PBMCs, or as DNA extracted from either sample type. The germline V gene supplies CDR1 SGHDT and CDR2 YYEEEE. CDR3 length: 15 amino acids, cysteine to phenylalanine. The retained sequence is limited to the CDR3, 45 bases, with the frame set at the first base. Relative to germline, V is 0 bases shorter and J is 5 bases shorter, with 12 bases between their ends. TCRbeta CDR3 regions were amplified from genomic DNA by means of the immunoSEQ Assay, a bias-controlled multiplex PCR. As for the original processing: The number of nucleated cells in each sample was estimated by amplification of reference gene primers within the assay. To quantify the absolute abundance of each unique TCRbeta CDR3 rearrangement, sequence reads were collapsed and filtered. For each sample, productive Simpson clonality was calculated as the square root of Simpson's diversity index over productive rearrangements. TCRdb obtained this table from immuneACCESS and retained in-frame rearrangements with V and J assigned. These tables miss some clones; where compared with another copy, unresolved V genes account for less than half of the shortfall, and the remainder is unexplained. V, J and clone size derive from that table, while D and trimming were established from the DNA sequence. The sample table lists roughly 77,000 clones, 76% of them with a count of one. The ten largest clones capture under 15% of the sample.

The V and J segments used are TRBV5-6 and TRBJ1-5; possibly the D gene is TRBD1, per 5 matching bases. The sample taken for sequencing was peripheral blood. The origin of this receptor is a man aged 60 to 75 with COVID-19, enrolled during active disease. The bases are TGTGCCAGCAGCTTGGGGGGGGGACCCCATCAGCCCCAGCATTTT. It specifies CASSLGGGPHQPQHF. With the rest looked up from the reference TRBV5-6 and TRBJ1-5 genes rather than sequenced, the full variable domain is DAGVTQSPTHLIKTRGQQVTLRCSPKSGHDTVSWYQQALGQGPQFIFQYYEEEERQRGNFPDRFSGHQFPNYSSELNVNALLLGDSALYLCASSLGGGPHQPQHFGDGTRLSIL.